This T cell receptor beta chain is drawn from a study of OX40 agonist ivuxolimab in advanced cancers. Assay used: immunoSEQ multiplex PCR; TCRdb lists only in-frame clones, some missing. The sample yields 20,000 or so clones, over 75% seen once. The CDR3 is made up of 14 amino acids. V lost 0 bases, J lost 4 bases, and 9 bases lay in between. CDR1 MNHEY and CDR2 SVGAGI come from the germline V gene. In its sample, this clone was seen once. Exclusion of a patient followed from autoimmune disease history or systemic immunosuppression. This sequence originates from an adult with an advanced solid tumor such as melanoma, head and neck, liver or kidney cancer. This chain uses TRBV6-5 with TRBJ1-2; D is undetermined. This specimen was CD4+ or CD8+ T cells sorted from blood, taken in a trial of the OX40 agonist ivuxolimab. The CDR3 DNA reads TGTGCCAGCAGTTACTCTGGCATCAGCTATGGCTACACCTTC. Protein sequence: CASSYSGISYGYTF.